This T cell receptor (beta chain) was obtained from a study of identical twins. Germline V gene data show CDR1 as WNHNN and CDR2 as SYGVQD (reference sequence). Trimming took 3 bases from V and 4 from J, leaving 13 bases between them. CDR3 length equals 15 residues. In TCRdb, the 5' RACE reads were re-called with MiXCR into one record per CDR3 protein. Found here are about 250,000 distinct CDR3 sequences, approximately 7.9% of them singletons; the top ten hold around 5%. These data also featured in a second study, about yellow fever vaccine responses in identical twins.

The V and J genes are TRBV10-1 and TRBJ2-1, with D maybe TRBD2 (5 bases). The source of this sequence is a woman aged 18-29 years in good health. The sequenced sample consisted of CD8+ T cells sorted from blood. The CDR3: CASSEGHPGYNEQFF. The CDR3 bases are TGCGCCAGCAGTGAAGGTCACCCGGGGTACAATGAGCAGTTCTTC.